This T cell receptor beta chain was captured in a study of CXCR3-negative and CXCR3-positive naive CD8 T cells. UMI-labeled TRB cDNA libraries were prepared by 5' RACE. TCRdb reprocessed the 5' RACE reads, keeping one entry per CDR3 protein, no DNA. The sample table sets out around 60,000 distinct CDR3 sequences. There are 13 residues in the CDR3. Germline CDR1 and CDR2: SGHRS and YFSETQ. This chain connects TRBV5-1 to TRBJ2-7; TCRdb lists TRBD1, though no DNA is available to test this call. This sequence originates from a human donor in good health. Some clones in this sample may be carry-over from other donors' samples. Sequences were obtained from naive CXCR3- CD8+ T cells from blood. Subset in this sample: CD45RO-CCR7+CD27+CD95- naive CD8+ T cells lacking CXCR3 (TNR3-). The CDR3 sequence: CASSWGQGREQYF.